This TCR beta chain was captured in a study of T cells in Graves' hyperthyroidism and ophthalmopathy. The CDR3 regions of TCR beta were amplified from RNA transcripts. Using the HTBI primer set, a first-round RT-PCR was run on the TCR CDR3. TCRdb called the multiplex PCR reads again in MiXCR, with one record for every CDR3 protein. There are hundreds of thousands of distinct CDR3 sequences in the sample; 13% to 15% occur only once, and about 12% lies in the top ten. Using more than 8 ml of fresh peripheral blood, PBMCs were prepared. The sample consisted of blood. This TCR was sampled from a woman aged 45-60 years with Graves' ophthalmopathy.

The CDR3 nucleotides read TGCGCCAGCAGCTTGGTAGGGAAAAAGACAGGCTACACCTTC. Amino acids: CASSLVGKKTGYTF. The genes are TRBV5-1 and TRBJ1-2, with D hard to call. Trimming cost V 0 bases and J 8 bases, with 14 bases left between them. Per the germline V gene, CDR1 is SGHRS and CDR2 is YFSETQ. The CDR3 spans 14 residues.